The 29 T cell receptor beta chains presented below share a single source sample, sequenced in a study of blood T cell repertoires in COVID-19. Profiled with immunoSEQ multiplex PCR; TCRdb holds only in-frame clones, not every one. The table has around 700,000 clones, approximately 90% seen once. Sequencing was performed on peripheral blood. The receptors stem from a woman younger than 30 with acute or convalescent COVID-19.

The chain recombines TRBV10-3 with TRBJ1-6; D is uncertain. Trimming left V 4 bases short and J 7 bases short, with 11 bases between. Germline V gene sequence: CDR1 ENHRY, CDR2 SYGVKD. The CDR3 runs to 14 residues. The CDR3 here is CAISVAGKNSPLHF. The CDR3 DNA reads as TGTGCCATCAGTGTGGCGGGAAAAAATTCACCCCTCCACTTT.

This clone was detected once. The gene calls are TRBV4-1 and TRBJ1-1, with a possible D match to TRBD1 (5 bases). V was clipped by 4 bases and J by 0 bases, with 12 bases between them. The CDR3 runs to 15 residues. Germline assignment: CDR1 MGHRA and CDR2 YSYEKL. CDR3 sequence reads: CASSRLDSMNTEAFF. CDR3 coding DNA: TGCGCCAGCAGCCGCCTAGACAGCATGAACACTGAAGCTTTCTTT.

The count of this clone is one. Here the CDR3 DNA reads TGCGCCAGCAGCCATGGTCAGACTTCCTACGAGCAGTACTTC. Translation gives CASSHGQTSYEQYF. The chain links TRBV4-1 to TRBJ2-7, with D unresolved. Germline lookup yields CDR1 MGHRA and CDR2 YSYEKL. The CDR3 is made up of 14 amino acids. The V end lost 3 bases, the J end lost 1 base, and 10 bases lay between the germline ends.

The rearrangement uses TRBV24-1 and TRBJ2-2, with TRBD1 matching over 8 bases. Per germline, CDR1 KGHDR and CDR2 SFDVKD. Germline trimming cut 7 bases from V and 0 bases from J; bases unmatched to any gene: 3. The CDR3 totals 15 residues. CDR3 nucleotides: TGTGCCACCAGGGGGACAGGCACGAACACCGGGGAGCTGTTTTTT. This translates into CATRGTGTNTGELFF.

This clone has at least ten counts. The genes are TRBV10-1 and TRBJ1-2; 7 positions agree with TRBD1. Germline V CDR1 and CDR2: WNHNN, SYGVQD (reference sequence). CDR3 length: 13 residues. The V and J ends lost 1 base and 12 bases, in that order; junction bases with no gene match: 8. The CDR3 region is CASSEYMQGEDTF. The CDR3, as DNA: TGCGCCAGCAGTGAGTATATGCAGGGGGAAGACACCTTC.

The sample holds one count of this clone. The genes are TRBV19 and TRBJ1-1, with 8 nucleotides matching TRBD1. The CDR3 is made up of 12 amino acids. With V trimmed by 6 bases and J by 6 bases, 3 bases remained unmatched. The germline gives CDR1 LNHDA, CDR2 SQIVND (reference sequence). CDR3 residues: CASREQGAEAFF. DNA for the CDR3: TGTGCCAGTAGGGAACAGGGGGCTGAAGCTTTCTTT.

V usage is TRBV7-6 and J usage is TRBJ2-3; D call uncertain. Germline V CDR1 and CDR2: SGHVS, FNYEAQ. Trimming pared 2 bases from V and 1 base from J, leaving 7 bases between. The CDR3 is 14 residues long. CDR3 sequence (DNA): TGTGCCAGCAGCTTACTCAGTGGCACAGATACGCAGTATTTT. It is translated as CASSLLSGTDTQYF. The variable domain in full, completed from reference TRBV7-6 and TRBJ2-3, reads GAGVSQSPRYKVTKRGQDVALRCDPISGHVSLYWYRQALGQGPEFLTYFNYEAQQDKSGLPNDRFSAERPEGSISTLTIQRTEQRDSAMYRCASSLLSGTDTQYFGPGTRLTVL.

The rearrangement uses TRBV19 and TRBJ1-6; D perhaps matches TRBD1 (6 bases). The CDR3 covers 14 residues. V lost 3 bases and J 10 bases, leaving 13 bases between the germline ends. Germline V gene lookup returns CDR1 LNHDA and CDR2 SQIVND (reference sequence). This CDR3 reads CASSITGTRSPLHF. DNA for the CDR3: TGTGCCAGTAGTATCACAGGGACAAGATCACCCCTCCACTTT.

The genes are TRBV27 and TRBJ1-1; 10 bases are shared with TRBD1. J gave up 4 bases and V 3 bases, and 2 bases lay outside the gene matches. The V gene's germline CDR1 is MNHEY and CDR2 SMNVEV (reference sequence). CDR3 length: 14 residues. CDR3 DNA sequence: TGTGCCAGCAGTTTGGGGACAGGGGCCACTGAAGCTTTCTTT. Its protein product is CASSLGTGATEAFF.

This chain uses TRBV5-1 with TRBJ2-7; TRBD1 might be the D (6 bases). V dropped 0 bases and J dropped 6 bases, with 13 bases sitting between them. The germline CDR1 and CDR2 sequences are SGHRS and YFSETQ. CDR3 length: 14 amino acids. CDR3 protein: CASSLEPVGAEQYF. The CDR3 region has the DNA TGCGCCAGCAGCTTGGAGCCGGTGGGGGCCGAGCAGTACTTC. Based on the CDR3 plus reference TRBV5-1 and TRBJ2-7, the full variable domain is KAGVTQTPRYLIKTRGQQVTLSCSPISGHRSVSWYQQTPGQGLQFLFEYFSETQRNKGNFPGRFSGRQFSNSRSEMNVSTLELGDSALYLCASSLEPVGAEQYFGPGTRLTVT.

The V gene is TRBV27, the J gene TRBJ2-2; possible D gene TRBD1, 5 bases. The CDR3 contains 14 residues. Trimming pared 2 bases from V and 7 bases from J, leaving 11 bases between. Germline values: CDR1 MNHEY, CDR2 SMNVEV (reference sequence). CDR3 sequence: CASSLGQGVGELFF. The CDR3 DNA follows: TGTGCCAGCAGTTTAGGGCAGGGTGTCGGGGAGCTGTTTTTT.

The genes are TRBV19 and TRBJ1-5; D remains unclear. The CDR3 runs to 15 residues. V dropped 3 bases and J dropped 6 bases, with 15 bases sitting between them. CDR1 is LNHDA and CDR2 is SQIVND in the germline V gene (reference sequence). CDR3 amino acids: CASSMAEARIQPQHF. CDR3 in DNA: TGTGCCAGTAGTATGGCAGAGGCCCGAATTCAGCCCCAGCATTTT.

The rearrangement links TRBV24-1 to TRBJ1-1; D ambiguous. Trimming pared 0 bases from V and 7 bases from J, leaving 8 bases between. This CDR3 comprises 13 residues. Germline V gene data show CDR1 as KGHDR and CDR2 as SFDVKD. The CDR3 DNA reads TGTGCCACCAGTGATTTGCGAGCAAGTGAAGCTTTCTTT. Residues: CATSDLRASEAFF.

The chain joins TRBV9 to TRBJ2-3; no reliable D call. CDR1 and CDR2 (germline): SGDLS, YYNGEE. The CDR3 is 12 residues long. V shed 1 base and J shed 4 bases, with 4 bases lying between them. The CDR3 DNA reads as TGTGCCAGCAGCGTAAGAGCAGATACGCAGTATTTT. It specifies CASSVRADTQYF.

The chain couples TRBV27 to TRBJ2-7, with D possibly being TRBD1 (5 bases). Per the germline V gene, CDR1 is MNHEY and CDR2 is SMNVEV (reference sequence). CDR3 size: 16 residues. Trimming pared 6 bases from V and 2 bases from J, leaving 20 bases between. This CDR3 is CASSPFLKGKTYEQYF. The DNA for the CDR3 is TGTGCCAGCAGCCCATTCTTAAAGGGGAAAACCTACGAGCAGTACTTC.

This clone was picked up one time. The V gene is TRBV29-1, the J gene TRBJ2-1; maybe TRBD1 (6 bases). Per the germline V gene, CDR1 is SQVTM and CDR2 is ANQGSEA. With 6 bases removed from V and 10 bases from J, the gap between germline ends came to 16 bases. The length of the CDR3 is 12 residues. The CDR3, as DNA: TGCAGCGTGCCCCACAGGGTCGGGGAGCAGTTCTTC. Translation gives CSVPHRVGEQFF.

The V call is TRBV19, the J call TRBJ1-5; D gene ambiguous. The CDR3 extends over 11 amino acids. Trimming cost V 1 base and J 12 bases, with 7 bases left between them. Germline loops: CDR1 LNHDA, CDR2 SQIVND (reference sequence). The CDR3 region has the DNA TGTGCCAGTAGTATAGGGGCAATCCAGCATTTT. Translation gives CASSIGAIQHF.

V is TRBV23-1 and J is TRBJ2-2; the match to TRBD1 covers 8 bases. TRBV23-1 qualifies as an ORF whose function is uncertain. J lost 15 bases, V lost 8 bases, and 8 bases had no gene match. This CDR3 region has 11 residues. The CDR3 here is CASSWTGKLFF. The CDR3 coding sequence is TGCGCCAGCTCTTGGACAGGGAAGTTGTTTTTT.

This clone was picked up a small number of times. This rearrangement joins TRBV7-9 to TRBJ1-2; 7 nucleotides match TRBD1. This CDR3 has 12 amino acids. After removal of 5 bases from V and 4 bases from J, the junction contained 1 base not matched to a gene. Germline CDR1 reads SEHNR; CDR2 reads FQNEAQ (reference sequence). CDR3 sequence: CASSRDSYGYTF. CDR3 bases: TGTGCCAGCAGCCGGGACAGCTATGGCTACACCTTC.

The V call is TRBV3-1 (or the pseudogene TRBV3-2), the J call TRBJ2-1; no clear D gene. The germline V gene has CDR1 LGHDT and CDR2 YNNKEL (reference sequence). Trimming pared 3 bases from V and 0 bases from J, leaving 12 bases between. The CDR3 covers 16 residues. This chain's CDR3 is CASSHLSESSYNEQFF. CDR3 bases: TGTGCCAGCAGCCATTTGAGCGAGAGCTCCTACAATGAGCAGTTCTTC.

V gene TRBV29-1 combines with J gene TRBJ1-2; maybe TRBD1 (5 bases). The CDR3 totals 13 residues. Germline CDR1 is SQVTM and CDR2 is ANQGSEA. Deletions cut 4 bases from V and 4 bases from J, with 13 bases between. CDR3 amino acids: CSVAGRQGYGYTF. The DNA of the CDR3 is TGCAGCGTTGCTGGGCGGCAGGGCTATGGCTACACCTTC.

V is TRBV5-4 and J is TRBJ2-3; 7 positions match TRBD2. After removal of 0 bases from V and 4 bases from J, the junction contained 2 bases not matched to a gene. The CDR3 sequence is 14 residues long. Per the germline V gene, CDR1 is SGHNT and CDR2 is YYREEE (reference sequence). The CDR3 nucleotides are TGTGCCAGCAGCTTGGATCGGGAGGCAGATACGCAGTATTTT. This codes for CASSLDREADTQYF.

The V gene is TRBV15, the J gene TRBJ1-2, with TRBD1 identical over 9 bases. This CDR3 contains 15 residues. The V gene end was trimmed by 2 bases and the J gene end by 8 bases; junction bases not matched to a gene: 9. Germline CDR1 LNHNV, CDR2 YYDKDF (reference sequence). As DNA, the CDR3 is TGTGCCACCAGCAGAACCGGGACAGGGAGGGACGGCTACACCTTC. Its protein is CATSRTGTGRDGYTF.

The rearrangement joins TRBV2 to TRBJ2-6, with a tentative D call TRBD1 (5 bases). Germline assignment: CDR1 SNHLY and CDR2 FYNNEI. Trimming took off 4 bases at V and 2 bases at J, with 9 bases between the two ends. The CDR3 is 15 residues long. CDR3 in DNA: TGTGCCAGCAGTGTGGGCAGGGCTGGGGCCAACGTCCTGACTTTC. Its translation is CASSVGRAGANVLTF. Full variable domain (rest looked up from reference TRBV2 and TRBJ2-6): EPEVTQTPSHQVTQMGQEVILRCVPISNHLYFYWYRQILGQKVEFLVSFYNNEISEKSEIFDDQFSVERPDGSNFTLKIRSTKLEDSAMYFCASSVGRAGANVLTFGAGSRLTVL.

V is TRBV5-1 and J is TRBJ2-7, with TRBD2 as a possible D gene (5 bases). Trimming took off 4 bases at V and 5 bases at J, with 7 bases between the two ends. The CDR3 length is 11 residues. The germline CDR1 and CDR2 sequences are SGHRS and YFSETQ. CDR3 sequence reads: CASSRRDEQYF. In DNA form, the CDR3 reads TGCGCCAGCAGCCGGCGGGACGAGCAGTACTTC.

This chain links TRBV25-1 with TRBJ1-6; 7 nucleotides agree with TRBD1. This CDR3 spans 16 amino acids. Germline assignment: CDR1 MGHDK and CDR2 SYGVNS. V lost 3 bases, J lost 11 bases, and 13 bases stayed unmatched. The CDR3 loop is CASSEGLRTGVTPLHF. The CDR3 DNA reads as TGTGCCAGCAGTGAGGGGTTACGGACAGGCGTAACACCCCTCCACTTT.

V gene TRBV6-5 combines with J gene TRBJ2-5, with a weak D call TRBD1 (5 bases). The CDR3 has 13 amino acids. With 9 bases removed from V and 2 bases from J, the gap between germline ends came to 13 bases. In germline, CDR1 is MNHEY, CDR2 SVGAGI. The CDR3 DNA reads as TGTGCCAGTACACGACAGCTTCAAGAGACCCAGTACTTC. Its protein product is CASTRQLQETQYF.

The rearrangement joins TRBV7-3 to TRBJ1-1; TRBD1 might be the D (6 bases). Germline assignment: CDR1 SGHTA and CDR2 FQGTGA. This CDR3 is built from 15 residues. Trimming stripped 5 bases from V and 1 base from J, with 14 bases between. The CDR3 here is CASSPEDSPNTEAFF. Here the CDR3 DNA reads TGTGCCAGCAGCCCCGAGGACAGCCCGAACACTGAAGCTTTCTTT.

The chain is built from TRBV4-2 and TRBJ1-2, with D possibly being TRBD1 (5 bases). Germline loops: CDR1 LGHNA, CDR2 YNFKEQ. V was cut by 0 bases and J by 4 bases, with 12 bases left in between. This CDR3 spans 15 amino acids. DNA for the CDR3: TGTGCCAGCAGCCAAGAGAGAACAGGCTTCTATGGCTACACCTTC. Amino acid sequence: CASSQERTGFYGYTF.